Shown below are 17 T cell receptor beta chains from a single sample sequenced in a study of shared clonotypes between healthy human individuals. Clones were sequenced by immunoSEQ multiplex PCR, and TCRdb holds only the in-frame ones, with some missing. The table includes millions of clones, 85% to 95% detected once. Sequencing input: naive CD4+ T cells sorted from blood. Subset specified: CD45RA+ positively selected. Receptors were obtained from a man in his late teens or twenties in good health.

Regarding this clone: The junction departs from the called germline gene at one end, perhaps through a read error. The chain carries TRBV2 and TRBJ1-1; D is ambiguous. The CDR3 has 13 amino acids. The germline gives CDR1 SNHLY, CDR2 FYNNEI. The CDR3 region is CASSEAGRHPYPF. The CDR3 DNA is TGTGCCAGCAGTGAAGCGGGCCGGCACCCCTACCCCTTT.

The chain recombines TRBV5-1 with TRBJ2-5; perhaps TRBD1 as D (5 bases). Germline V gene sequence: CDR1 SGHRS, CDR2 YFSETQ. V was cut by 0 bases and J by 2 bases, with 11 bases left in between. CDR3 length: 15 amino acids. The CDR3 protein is CASSLAAAGQETQYF. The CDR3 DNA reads TGCGCCAGCAGCTTGGCCGCGGCAGGGCAAGAGACCCAGTACTTC.

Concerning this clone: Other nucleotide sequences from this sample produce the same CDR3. In DNA, the CDR3 is TGTGCCAGCAGTGGTGGGAATCAGCCCCAGCATTTT. As protein: CASSGGNQPQHF. The chain has TRBV6-1 and TRBJ1-5; no firm D call. The CDR3 consists of 12 residues. CDR1 is MNHNS, CDR2 SASEGT, per germline. V lost 4 bases to trimming and J lost 4 bases, with 5 bases between them.

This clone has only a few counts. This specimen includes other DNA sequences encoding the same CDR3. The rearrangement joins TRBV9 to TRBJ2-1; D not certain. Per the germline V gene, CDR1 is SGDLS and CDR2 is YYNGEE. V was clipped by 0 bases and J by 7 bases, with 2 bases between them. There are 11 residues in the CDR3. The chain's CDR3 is CASSVENEQFF. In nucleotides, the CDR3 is TGTGCCAGCAGCGTAGAAAATGAGCAGTTCTTC. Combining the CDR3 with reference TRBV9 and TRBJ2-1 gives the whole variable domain DSGVTQTPKHLITATGQRVTLRCSPRSGDLSVYWYQQSLDQGLQFLIQYYNGEERAKGNILERFSAQQFPDLHSELNLSSLELGDSALYFCASSVENEQFFGPGTRLTVL.

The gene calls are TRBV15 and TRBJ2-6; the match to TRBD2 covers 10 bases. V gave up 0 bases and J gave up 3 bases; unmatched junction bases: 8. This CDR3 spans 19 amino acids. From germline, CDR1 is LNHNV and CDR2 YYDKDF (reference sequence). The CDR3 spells CATSREVAGGPGGANVLTF. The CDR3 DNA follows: TGTGCCACCAGCAGAGAAGTAGCGGGAGGACCGGGTGGGGCCAACGTCCTGACTTTC.

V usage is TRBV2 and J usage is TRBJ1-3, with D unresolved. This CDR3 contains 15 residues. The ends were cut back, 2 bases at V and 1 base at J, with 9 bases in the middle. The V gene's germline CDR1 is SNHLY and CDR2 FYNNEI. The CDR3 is CASSEIGPSGNTIYF. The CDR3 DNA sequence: TGTGCCAGCAGTGAAATTGGTCCTTCTGGAAACACCATATATTTT.

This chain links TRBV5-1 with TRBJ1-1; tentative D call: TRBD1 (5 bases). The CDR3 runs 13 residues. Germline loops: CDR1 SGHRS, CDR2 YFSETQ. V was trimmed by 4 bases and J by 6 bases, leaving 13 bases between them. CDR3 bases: TGCGCCAGCAGCAGCCAGGGCCCCGCTGAAGCTTTCTTT. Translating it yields CASSSQGPAEAFF.

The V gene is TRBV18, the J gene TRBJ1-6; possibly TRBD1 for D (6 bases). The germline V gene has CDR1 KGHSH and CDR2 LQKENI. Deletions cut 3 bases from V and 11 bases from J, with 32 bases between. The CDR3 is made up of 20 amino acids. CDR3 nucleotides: TGTGCCAGCTCACCCAGGGATGGACATAAGGGGGGGCCGGCGAGGCCACCCCTCCACTTT. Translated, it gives CASSPRDGHKGGPARPPLHF.

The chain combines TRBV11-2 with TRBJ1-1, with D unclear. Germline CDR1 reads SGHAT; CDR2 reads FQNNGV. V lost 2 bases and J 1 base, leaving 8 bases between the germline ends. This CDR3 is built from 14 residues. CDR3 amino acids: CASSLKRWNTEAFF. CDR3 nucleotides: TGTGCCAGCAGCTTAAAGAGGTGGAACACTGAAGCTTTCTTT. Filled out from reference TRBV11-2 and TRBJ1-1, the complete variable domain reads EAGVAQSPRYKIIEKRQSVAFWCNPISGHATLYWYQQILGQGPKLLIQFQNNGVVDDSQLPKDRFSAERLKGVDSTLKIQPAKLEDSAVYLCASSLKRWNTEAFFGQGTRLTVV.

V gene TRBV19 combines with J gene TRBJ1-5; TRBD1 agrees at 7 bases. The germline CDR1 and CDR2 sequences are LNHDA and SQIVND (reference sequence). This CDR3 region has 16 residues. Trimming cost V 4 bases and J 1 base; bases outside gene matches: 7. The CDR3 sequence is CASSTTGQPSNQPQHF. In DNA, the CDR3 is TGTGCCAGTAGTACAACGGGACAGCCGAGCAATCAGCCCCAGCATTTT.

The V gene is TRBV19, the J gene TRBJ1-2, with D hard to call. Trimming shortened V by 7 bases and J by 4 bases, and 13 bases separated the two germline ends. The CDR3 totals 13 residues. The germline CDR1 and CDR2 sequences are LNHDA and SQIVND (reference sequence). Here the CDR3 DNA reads TGTGCCAGTACTGAGGGTGACACCTATGGCTACACCTTC. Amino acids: CASTEGDTYGYTF.

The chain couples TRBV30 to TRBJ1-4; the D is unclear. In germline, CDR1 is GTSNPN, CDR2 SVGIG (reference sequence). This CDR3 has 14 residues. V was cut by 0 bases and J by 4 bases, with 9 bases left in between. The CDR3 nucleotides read TGTGCCTGGAGTGTCTCGGACTATAATGAAAAACTGTTTTTT. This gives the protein CAWSVSDYNEKLFF.

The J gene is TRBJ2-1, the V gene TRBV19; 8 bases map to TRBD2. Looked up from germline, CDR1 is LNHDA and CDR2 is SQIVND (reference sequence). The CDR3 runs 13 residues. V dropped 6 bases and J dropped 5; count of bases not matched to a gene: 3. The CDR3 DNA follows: TGTGCCAGTAGGGGACTAGGGAACAATGAGCAGTTCTTC. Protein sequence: CASRGLGNNEQFF.

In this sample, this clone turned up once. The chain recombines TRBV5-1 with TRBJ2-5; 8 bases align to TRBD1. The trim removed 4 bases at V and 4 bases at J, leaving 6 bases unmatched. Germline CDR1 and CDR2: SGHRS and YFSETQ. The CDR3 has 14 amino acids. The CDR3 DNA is TGCGCCAGCAGCGGACAGGGCGGACTAGAGACCCAGTACTTC. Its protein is CASSGQGGLETQYF.

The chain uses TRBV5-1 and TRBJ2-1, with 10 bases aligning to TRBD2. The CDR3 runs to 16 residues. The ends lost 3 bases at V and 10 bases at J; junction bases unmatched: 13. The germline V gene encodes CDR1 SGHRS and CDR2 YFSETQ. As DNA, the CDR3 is TGCGCCAGCAGCTCGCTACCTAGCGGGGGACGAGGGGAGCAGTTCTTC. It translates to CASSSLPSGGRGEQFF.

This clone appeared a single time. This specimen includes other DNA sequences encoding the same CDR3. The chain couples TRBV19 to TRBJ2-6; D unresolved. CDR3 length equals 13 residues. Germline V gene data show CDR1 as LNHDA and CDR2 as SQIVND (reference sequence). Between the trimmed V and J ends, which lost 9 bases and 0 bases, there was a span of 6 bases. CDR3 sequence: CASSISGANVLTF. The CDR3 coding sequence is TGTGCCAGCTCCATCTCTGGGGCCAACGTCCTGACTTTC.

CDR3 sequence: CASSLNSGSFMNEQFF. CDR3 sequence (DNA): TGCGCCAGCAGCTTAAATAGCGGGAGCTTTATGAATGAGCAGTTCTTC. This chain connects TRBV5-1 to TRBJ2-1; TRBD2 aligns across 9 bases. This CDR3 spans 16 amino acids. The V gene end was trimmed by 2 bases and the J gene end by 7 bases; junction bases not matched to a gene: 10. CDR1 is SGHRS, CDR2 YFSETQ, per germline.